Each of the 20 T cell receptor beta chains below was sequenced from the same sample in a study of blood T cell repertoires in COVID-19. Data came from immunoSEQ multiplex PCR; TCRdb stores just in-frame clones and leaves some out. The sample has approximately 140,000 clones; 84% are singletons. The sequenced sample was peripheral blood. The source of these receptors is an elderly woman in a cohort sampled during active or convalescent COVID-19.

The rearrangement uses TRBV6-5 and TRBJ2-1, with D maybe TRBD2 (5 bases). The V end was cut by 2 bases, the J end by 5 bases, with 16 bases between. CDR1 and CDR2 from the germline V gene are MNHEY and SVGAGI. The CDR3 runs 16 residues. The CDR3 nucleotides read TGTGCCAGCAGTTACGCGCCGGGGAGAGCCAACAATGAGCAGTTCTTC. Encoded protein: CASSYAPGRANNEQFF.

This clone was counted a single time. This chain joins TRBV18 and TRBJ1-4; D uncertain. This CDR3 has 14 amino acids. The germline gives CDR1 KGHSH, CDR2 LQKENI. Trimming left V 3 bases short and J 8 bases short, with 13 bases between. CDR3 DNA sequence: TGTGCCAGCTCACCTCCTTGGACTGCCGAAAAACTGTTTTTT. It encodes CASSPPWTAEKLFF.

The chain joins TRBV2 to TRBJ2-5; 8 bases match TRBD1. After removal of 4 bases from V and 1 base from J, the junction contained 2 bases not matched to a gene. CDR3 length: 14 amino acids. Germline V gene lookup returns CDR1 SNHLY and CDR2 FYNNEI. This chain's CDR3 is CASSADRGQETQYF. Written as DNA, the CDR3 is TGTGCCAGCAGTGCAGACAGGGGCCAAGAGACCCAGTACTTC.

J is TRBJ1-2 and V is TRBV5-6, with no clear D. V was shortened by 2 bases and J by 4 bases, with 9 bases between the two germline ends. This CDR3 spans 13 amino acids. CDR1 and CDR2 from the germline V gene are SGHDT and YYEEEE. CDR3 DNA: TGTGCCAGCAGCTTTAACAGCTTCTATGGCTACACCTTC. It translates to CASSFNSFYGYTF.

This chain connects TRBV7-2 to TRBJ2-2, with D possibly TRBD2 on 5 matching bases. Germline CDR1 reads SGHTA; CDR2 reads FQGNSA. V was pared by 5 bases and J by 4 bases, with 11 bases between. The CDR3 extends over 14 amino acids. CDR3 sequence: CASSPSSVTGELFF. CDR3 DNA sequence: TGTGCCAGCAGCCCTAGCAGCGTCACCGGGGAGCTGTTTTTT.

The genes are TRBV10-3 and TRBJ1-5; TRBD1 might be the D (5 bases). There are 13 residues in the CDR3. Germline V gene lookup returns CDR1 ENHRY and CDR2 SYGVKD. V was trimmed by 4 bases and J by 5 bases, leaving 9 bases between them. The DNA of the CDR3 is TGTGCCATCAGTGGCAGGGTTGATCAGCCCCAGCATTTT. Translation: CAISGRVDQPQHF.

V usage is TRBV28 and J usage is TRBJ1-3, with D possibly matching TRBD1 (5 bases). The germline gives CDR1 MDHEN, CDR2 SYDVKM. The CDR3 is 14 residues long. The ends were cut back, 8 bases at V and 4 bases at J, with 15 bases in the middle. CDR3 bases: TGTGCCAGCCGGCCCGGAGGGACCGGAAACACCATATATTTT. Protein: CASRPGGTGNTIYF.

The V call is TRBV3-1 (or the pseudogene TRBV3-2), the J call TRBJ1-1; tentative D call: TRBD1 (6 bases). This CDR3 comprises 11 residues. The germline CDR1 and CDR2 sequences are LGHDT and YNNKEL (reference sequence). Trimming took off 6 bases at V and 7 bases at J, with 9 bases between the two ends. The CDR3 is CASRGQLEAFF. As DNA, the CDR3 is TGTGCCAGCAGAGGACAGCTTGAAGCTTTCTTT.

The rearrangement joins TRBV6-2 or TRBV6-3 to TRBJ1-2, with no clear D. V shed 2 bases and J shed 6 bases, with 10 bases lying between them. The CDR3 runs 13 residues. Per germline, CDR1 MNHEY and CDR2 SVGEGT. For the CDR3, the DNA is TGTGCCAGCAGTTACGACTGGACTCATGGCTACACCTTC. This codes for CASSYDWTHGYTF.

The gene calls are TRBV5-1 and TRBJ2-5, with TRBD1 as a possible D gene (5 bases). This CDR3 contains 15 residues. V gave up 0 bases and J gave up 3 bases, with 12 bases separating them. CDR1 and CDR2 (germline): SGHRS, YFSETQ. DNA for the CDR3: TGCGCCAGCAGCTTGGTGGCAGGGCCAGAAGAGACCCAGTACTTC. Translation: CASSLVAGPEETQYF.

The genes are TRBV12-3 or TRBV12-4 and TRBJ2-5; 7 bases map to TRBD1. CDR3 length equals 13 residues. V lost 6 bases to trimming and J lost 5 bases; unmatched junction nucleotides: 6. The CDR3 sequence: CASRQDRRETQYF. In nucleotides, the CDR3 is TGTGCCAGCAGGCAGGACAGGAGGGAGACCCAGTACTTC.

The chain employs TRBV7-2 and TRBJ2-5; TRBD1 might be the D (6 bases). This CDR3 has 16 amino acids. Trimming stripped 6 bases from V and 2 bases from J, with 19 bases between. The germline V gene encodes CDR1 SGHTA and CDR2 FQGNSA. The CDR3 spells CASRPRGHLIQETQYF. The CDR3, as DNA: TGTGCCAGCAGGCCCCGGGGACACTTGATTCAAGAGACCCAGTACTTC.

This clone has a handful of counts. The chain couples TRBV6-6 to TRBJ1-1; D not certain. CDR1 MNHNY and CDR2 SVGAGI come from the germline V gene (reference sequence). This CDR3 is built from 16 residues. Trimming took off 0 bases at V and 0 bases at J, with 11 bases between the two ends. CDR3 region: CASSYSRLLMNTEAFF. CDR3 nucleotide sequence: TGTGCCAGCAGTTACTCCCGACTCCTCATGAACACTGAAGCTTTCTTT.

This clone was detected once. V gene TRBV6-1 combines with J gene TRBJ1-2, with a tentative D call TRBD1 (5 bases). The ends were cut back, 0 bases at V and 5 bases at J, with 13 bases in the middle. The germline gives CDR1 MNHNS, CDR2 SASEGT. The CDR3 has 15 amino acids. The CDR3 is CASSEAPQGVYGYTF. The CDR3 DNA reads TGTGCCAGCAGTGAAGCTCCCCAAGGGGTATATGGCTACACCTTC.

The chain links TRBV18 to TRBJ2-7; TRBD2 might be the D (5 bases). Germline-derived CDR1 and CDR2 are KGHSH and LQKENI. The CDR3 loop spans 13 amino acids. Deletions cut 2 bases from V and 5 bases from J, with 10 bases between. CDR3 nucleotides: TGTGCCAGCTCACCAGGGTCGGGGAACGAGCAGTACGTC. It yields the protein CASSPGSGNEQYV.

The chain employs TRBV2 and TRBJ2-3, with unresolved D. This CDR3 comprises 14 residues. Germline V gene data show CDR1 as SNHLY and CDR2 as FYNNEI. The V end lost 8 bases, the J end lost 0 bases, and 12 bases lay between the germline ends. Here the CDR3 DNA reads TGTGCCAGCCGCAGGCCTACTAGCACAGATACGCAGTATTTT. It specifies CASRRPTSTDTQYF.

The chain employs TRBV2 and TRBJ1-4, with 8 bases lining up with TRBD1. CDR1 and CDR2 (germline): SNHLY, FYNNEI. The CDR3 totals 12 residues. With 6 bases clipped from V and 7 bases from J, the junction kept 1 base outside the gene matches. CDR3 region: CASSRGPEKLFF. Here the CDR3 DNA reads TGTGCCAGCAGCAGGGGGCCTGAAAAACTGTTTTTT.

This sequence joins TRBV7-3 and TRBJ2-7; TRBD1 matches 7 bases. V lost 2 bases and J lost 4; bases outside the gene matches: 5. The CDR3 is 14 residues long. Germline-derived CDR1 and CDR2 are SGHTA and FQGTGA. The CDR3 DNA is TGTGCCAGCAGCTTAGGGCCAGGGGGTTACGAGCAGTACTTC. Its translation is CASSLGPGGYEQYF.

V and J are TRBV2 and TRBJ1-4; no clear D. From germline, CDR1 is SNHLY and CDR2 FYNNEI. V dropped 5 bases and J dropped 8 bases, with 9 bases sitting between them. CDR3 length equals 12 residues. Here the CDR3 reads CASSYQAEKLFF. The CDR3, as DNA: TGTGCCAGCAGTTACCAGGCCGAAAAACTGTTTTTT.

The rearrangement joins TRBV6-5 to TRBJ2-5; TRBD1 aligns across 9 bases. The CDR3 totals 14 residues. V gave up 6 bases and J gave up 3 bases; unmatched junction bases: 5. Germline CDR1 and CDR2: MNHEY and SVGAGI. CDR3 bases: TGTGCCAGCAGATCCGGACAGGGGAAAGAGACCCAGTACTTC. It is translated as CASRSGQGKETQYF.